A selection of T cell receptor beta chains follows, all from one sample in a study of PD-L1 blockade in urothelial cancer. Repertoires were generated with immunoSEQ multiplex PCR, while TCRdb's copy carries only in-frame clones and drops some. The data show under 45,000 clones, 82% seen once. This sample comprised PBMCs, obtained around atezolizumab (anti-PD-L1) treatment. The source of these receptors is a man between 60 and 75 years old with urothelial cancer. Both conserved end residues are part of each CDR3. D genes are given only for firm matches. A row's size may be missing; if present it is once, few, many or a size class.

CDR3 protein: CASSGGGRQPQHF
CDR3 DNA: TGTGCCAGCAGCGGGGGGGGGAGGCAGCCCCAGCATTTT
V gene: TRBV6-5
clone size: few
D gene: NA
J gene: TRBJ1-5

CDR3 protein: CASRGAGWPQHF
CDR3 DNA: TGTGCCAGCAGAGGGGCCGGGTGGCCCCAGCATTTT
V gene: TRBV28
clone size: few
D gene: NA
J gene: TRBJ1-5

CDR3 protein: CASSFGGANTGELFF
CDR3 DNA: TGTGCCAGCAGCTTCGGGGGGGCGAACACCGGGGAGCTGTTTTTT
V gene: TRBV7-2
clone size: NA
D gene: TRBD2
J gene: TRBJ2-2

CDR3 protein: CASRDFSYEQYF
CDR3 DNA: TGTGCCAGCAGGGACTTCTCCTACGAGCAGTACTTC
V gene: TRBV6-5
clone size: NA
D gene: NA
J gene: TRBJ2-7

CDR3 protein: CAWERDRTGAPGANVLTF
CDR3 DNA: TGTGCCTGGGAACGAGACCGGACAGGTGCCCCTGGGGCCAACGTCCTGACTTTC
V gene: TRBV30
clone size: NA
D gene: TRBD1
J gene: TRBJ2-6

CDR3 protein: CASSESSAVTDTQYF
CDR3 DNA: TGTGCCAGCAGTGAAAGTAGCGCGGTAACAGATACGCAGTATTTT
V gene: TRBV2
clone size: NA
D gene: NA
J gene: TRBJ2-3

CDR3 protein: CASSIPGGRRSYNEQFF
CDR3 DNA: TGTGCCAGTAGTATCCCGGGGGGTCGTAGATCCTACAATGAGCAGTTCTTC
V gene: TRBV19
clone size: NA
D gene: TRBD2
J gene: TRBJ2-1

CDR3 protein: CASSPQGLHF
CDR3 DNA: TGTGCCAGCAGCCCCCAGGGGCTCCACTTT
V gene: TRBV7-6
clone size: few
D gene: NA
J gene: TRBJ1-6

CDR3 protein: CASSLERGLTDTQYF
CDR3 DNA: TGCGCCAGCAGCTTGGAGCGGGGACTCACAGATACGCAGTATTTT
V gene: TRBV5-1
clone size: NA
D gene: TRBD2
J gene: TRBJ2-3

CDR3 protein: CASSQSGGGNYEQYF
CDR3 DNA: TGCGCCAGCAGCCAAAGCGGGGGGGGCAACTACGAGCAGTACTTC
V gene: TRBV4-1
clone size: once
D gene: TRBD2
J gene: TRBJ2-7

CDR3 protein: CASSVYRDQTQYF
CDR3 DNA: TGTGCCAGCAGTGTCTACAGGGATCAGACCCAGTACTTC
V gene: TRBV6-5
clone size: NA
D gene: NA
J gene: TRBJ2-5

CDR3 protein: CASSPLMGAGIQYF
CDR3 DNA: TGTGCCAGCAGCCCCCTAATGGGGGCAGGCATTCAGTACTTC
V gene: TRBV28
clone size: NA
D gene: NA
J gene: TRBJ2-4

CDR3 protein: CASSRRAGRTDTQYF
CDR3 DNA: TGTGCCAGCAGCCGGCGGGCAGGGAGGACAGATACGCAGTATTTT
V gene: TRBV5-4
clone size: NA
D gene: NA
J gene: TRBJ2-3

CDR3 protein: CSVEFLTGGGNTEAFF
CDR3 DNA: TGCAGCGTTGAGTTCTTGACAGGGGGCGGGAACACTGAAGCTTTCTTT
V gene: TRBV29-1
clone size: NA
D gene: TRBD1
J gene: TRBJ1-1

CDR3 protein: CASSRGGPYGYTF
CDR3 DNA: TGTGCCAGCAGCAGAGGGGGACCCTATGGCTACACCTTC
V gene: TRBV28
clone size: NA
D gene: NA
J gene: TRBJ1-2

CDR3 protein: CASSLGLLGYTF
CDR3 DNA: TGTGCCAGCAGCTTGGGACTGCTTGGCTACACCTTC
V gene: TRBV2
clone size: NA
D gene: NA
J gene: TRBJ1-2

CDR3 protein: CASSGLEGNTIYF
CDR3 DNA: TGTGCCAGCAGCGGACTAGAAGGAAACACCATATATTTT
V gene: TRBV11-2
clone size: NA
D gene: NA
J gene: TRBJ1-3

CDR3 protein: CAISESYVGGHYVDEQFF
CDR3 DNA: TGTGCCATCAGTGAGTCTTACGTGGGGGGGCACTACGTGGATGAGCAGTTCTTC
V gene: TRBV10-3
clone size: NA
D gene: NA
J gene: TRBJ2-1

CDR3 protein: CASSLAAGYEQYF
CDR3 DNA: TGTGCCAGCAGTTTAGCCGCAGGTTACGAGCAGTACTTC
V gene: TRBV27
clone size: NA
D gene: NA
J gene: TRBJ2-7

CDR3 protein: CASSLGQSGNTIYF
CDR3 DNA: TGCGCCAGCAGCTTGGGACAGAGTGGAAACACCATATATTTT
V gene: TRBV5-1
clone size: NA
D gene: NA
J gene: TRBJ1-3

CDR3 protein: CASSPYRTGAGTYEQYF
CDR3 DNA: TGTGCCAGCAGTCCCTACAGAACTGGGGCAGGAACCTACGAGCAGTACTTC
V gene: TRBV28
clone size: NA
D gene: NA
J gene: TRBJ2-7

CDR3 protein: CASSERGLSAFF
CDR3 DNA: TGTGCCAGCAGTGAAAGGGGTTTAAGTGCTTTCTTT
V gene: TRBV2
clone size: NA
D gene: NA
J gene: TRBJ1-1

CDR3 protein: CASSLDGGEANEKLFF
CDR3 DNA: TGCGCCAGCAGCTTGGACGGGGGGGAGGCTAATGAAAAACTGTTTTTT
V gene: TRBV5-1
clone size: NA
D gene: NA
J gene: TRBJ1-4

CDR3 protein: CASSNKGRSGANVLTF
CDR3 DNA: TGTGCCAGTAGTAATAAGGGGCGGTCTGGGGCCAACGTCCTGACTTTC
V gene: TRBV19
clone size: NA
D gene: NA
J gene: TRBJ2-6

CDR3 protein: CASSFSGASSYNEQFF
CDR3 DNA: TGCGCCAGCAGTTTTAGCGGGGCGAGCTCCTACAATGAGCAGTTCTTC
V gene: TRBV5-1
clone size: NA
D gene: TRBD2
J gene: TRBJ2-1

CDR3 protein: CASSARQGAVRIDEQFF
CDR3 DNA: TGTGCCAGCAGCGCGCGACAGGGGGCGGTGAGAATCGATGAGCAGTTCTTC
V gene: TRBV11-2
clone size: NA
D gene: TRBD1
J gene: TRBJ2-1

CDR3 protein: CATSRGTAGNTIYF
CDR3 DNA: TGTGCCACCAGCAGAGGGACAGCTGGAAACACCATATATTTT
V gene: TRBV15
clone size: once
D gene: NA
J gene: TRBJ1-3

CDR3 protein: CASSLVVVSSYNEQFF
CDR3 DNA: TGTGCCAGCAGCTTGGTTGTGGTGAGCTCCTACAATGAGCAGTTCTTC
V gene: TRBV5-4
clone size: once
D gene: NA
J gene: TRBJ2-1

CDR3 protein: CASSQERELGAQETQYF
CDR3 DNA: TGCGCCAGCAGCCAAGAACGCGAGCTTGGGGCTCAAGAGACCCAGTACTTC
V gene: TRBV4-1
clone size: NA
D gene: NA
J gene: TRBJ2-5

CDR3 protein: CASSADSTGVTREQYF
CDR3 DNA: TGCGCCAGCAGCGCGGACAGTACTGGAGTGACAAGAGAGCAGTACTTC
V gene: TRBV5-1
clone size: NA
D gene: NA
J gene: TRBJ2-7

CDR3 protein: CASSLAPGSNYGYTF
CDR3 DNA: TGTGCCAGCAGCTTGGCGCCAGGGTCTAACTATGGCTACACCTTC
V gene: TRBV5-5
clone size: NA
D gene: NA
J gene: TRBJ1-2

CDR3 protein: CASPHSQWGGGPDVQETQYF
CDR3 DNA: TGTGCCAGCCCACATTCTCAGTGGGGCGGGGGGCCTGACGTCCAAGAGACCCAGTACTTC
V gene: TRBV5-8
clone size: NA
D gene: TRBD2
J gene: TRBJ2-5

CDR3 protein: CAISDYEGLAGVSKIWQYF
CDR3 DNA: TGTGCCATCAGTGATTATGAAGGACTAGCGGGGGTCTCCAAGATTTGGCAGTACTTC
V gene: TRBV10-3
clone size: NA
D gene: TRBD2
J gene: TRBJ2-7

CDR3 protein: CSASVGGYTF
CDR3 DNA: TGCAGTGCTAGCGTCGGTGGCTACACCTTC
V gene: TRBV20-1
clone size: NA
D gene: NA
J gene: TRBJ1-2

CDR3 protein: CASSPSANNEQFF
CDR3 DNA: TGTGCCAGTAGTCCAAGCGCCAACAATGAGCAGTTCTTC
V gene: TRBV19
clone size: few
D gene: NA
J gene: TRBJ2-1

CDR3 protein: CASSEGAGRRDYGYTF
CDR3 DNA: TGTGCCAGCAGCGAAGGGGCAGGGAGGAGGGACTATGGCTACACCTTC
V gene: TRBV27
clone size: NA
D gene: NA
J gene: TRBJ1-2

CDR3 protein: CASSPYSGGALETQYF
CDR3 DNA: TGTGCCAGCTCACCCTATAGCGGGGGGGCCTTGGAGACCCAGTACTTC
V gene: TRBV18
clone size: once
D gene: TRBD2
J gene: TRBJ2-5

CDR3 protein: CASSLNIMDRESPLHF
CDR3 DNA: TGTGCCAGCAGCTTAAACATAATGGACAGGGAATCACCCCTCCACTTT
V gene: TRBV7-9
clone size: NA
D gene: TRBD1
J gene: TRBJ1-6

CDR3 protein: CASSPHRGGLNEQFF
CDR3 DNA: TGTGCCAGCAGCCCCCACAGGGGGGGCCTCAATGAGCAGTTCTTC
V gene: TRBV7-3
clone size: NA
D gene: NA
J gene: TRBJ2-1

CDR3 protein: CASSPGGWGYTF
CDR3 DNA: TGTGCCAGCAGCCCGGGGGGCTGGGGTTACACCTTC
V gene: TRBV6-6
clone size: once
D gene: NA
J gene: TRBJ1-2

CDR3 protein: CASTSGDLYNEQFF
CDR3 DNA: TGTGCCAGCACCTCAGGGGATCTCTACAATGAGCAGTTCTTC
V gene: TRBV27
clone size: NA
D gene: NA
J gene: TRBJ2-1

CDR3 protein: CRTGALSGSPHDGYTF
CDR3 DNA: TGTCGGACAGGGGCTCTTTCCGGTTCACCACATGATGGCTACACCTTC
V gene: TRBV6-6
clone size: NA
D gene: TRBD1
J gene: TRBJ1-2

CDR3 protein: CASSEAFREGGQYF
CDR3 DNA: TGTGCCAGCAGTGAAGCGTTTCGGGAGGGTGGCCAGTACTTC
V gene: TRBV2
clone size: NA
D gene: TRBD2
J gene: TRBJ2-5

CDR3 protein: CASSRTTGYQETQYF
CDR3 DNA: TGTGCCAGCTCACGGACGACAGGGTACCAAGAGACCCAGTACTTC
V gene: TRBV18
clone size: NA
D gene: TRBD1
J gene: TRBJ2-5

CDR3 protein: CASSLDTGAVSLAQHF
CDR3 DNA: TGTGCCAGCAGCTTAGACACGGGAGCCGTAAGTTTGGCCCAGCATTTT
V gene: TRBV7-2
clone size: NA
D gene: NA
J gene: TRBJ1-5

CDR3 protein: CASSTGQRRLGHTEAFF
CDR3 DNA: TGCGCCAGCAGCACGGGACAGCGCAGGCTCGGGCACACTGAAGCTTTCTTT
V gene: TRBV5-1
clone size: NA
D gene: TRBD1
J gene: TRBJ1-1

CDR3 protein: CACSSGNTIYF
CDR3 DNA: TGTGCCTGTAGCTCTGGAAACACCATATATTTT
V gene: TRBV30
clone size: NA
D gene: NA
J gene: TRBJ1-3

CDR3 protein: CASSQDMTVINSPLHF
CDR3 DNA: TGCGCCAGCAGCCAAGATATGACAGTAATTAATTCACCCCTCCACTTT
V gene: TRBV4-1
clone size: NA
D gene: NA
J gene: TRBJ1-6

CDR3 protein: CASSEGGQGGTFF
CDR3 DNA: TGTGCCAGCAGTGAAGGGGGACAGGGGGGCACTTTTTTC
V gene: TRBV6-1
clone size: once
D gene: TRBD1
J gene: TRBJ1-2

CDR3 protein: CASSQGSKVAGPTGELFF
CDR3 DNA: TGCGCCAGCAGCCAAGGGTCGAAAGTAGCGGGACCCACCGGGGAGCTGTTTTTT
V gene: TRBV4-1
clone size: NA
D gene: TRBD2
J gene: TRBJ2-2

CDR3 protein: CASSKIDRGIGNTIYF
CDR3 DNA: TGTGCCAGCAGTAAAATCGACAGGGGAATTGGAAACACCATATATTTT
V gene: TRBV28
clone size: NA
D gene: TRBD1
J gene: TRBJ1-3

CDR3 protein: CATSRPAGTGELFF
CDR3 DNA: TGTGCCACCAGCAGGCCGGCGGGGACCGGGGAGCTGTTTTTT
V gene: TRBV15
clone size: NA
D gene: NA
J gene: TRBJ2-2

CDR3 protein: CASSPLTGTGDIQYF
CDR3 DNA: TGCGCCAGCAGCCCTCTCACCGGGACAGGAGACATTCAGTACTTC
V gene: TRBV4-1
clone size: NA
D gene: TRBD1
J gene: TRBJ2-4

CDR3 protein: CASSLTASEKLFF
CDR3 DNA: TGTGCCAGCAGCTTAACAGCTTCTGAAAAACTGTTTTTT
V gene: TRBV7-9
clone size: NA
D gene: NA
J gene: TRBJ1-4

CDR3 protein: CASSAGAGEQYF
CDR3 DNA: TGTGCCAGCAGTGCAGGGGCGGGCGAGCAGTACTTC
V gene: TRBV25-1
clone size: NA
D gene: NA
J gene: TRBJ2-7